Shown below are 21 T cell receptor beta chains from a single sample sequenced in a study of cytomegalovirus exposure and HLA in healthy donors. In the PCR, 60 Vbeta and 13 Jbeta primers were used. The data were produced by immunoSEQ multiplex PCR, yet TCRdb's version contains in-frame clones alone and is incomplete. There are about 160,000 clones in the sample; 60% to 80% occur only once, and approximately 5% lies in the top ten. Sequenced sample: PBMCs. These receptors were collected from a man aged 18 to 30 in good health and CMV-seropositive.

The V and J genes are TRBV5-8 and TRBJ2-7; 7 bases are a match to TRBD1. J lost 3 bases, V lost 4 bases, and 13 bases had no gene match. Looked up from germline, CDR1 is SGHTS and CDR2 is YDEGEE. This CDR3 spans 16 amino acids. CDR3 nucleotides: TGTGCCAGCAGCCTGGCAATCCCGGGACAGAACTACGAGCAGTACGTC. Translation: CASSLAIPGQNYEQYV.

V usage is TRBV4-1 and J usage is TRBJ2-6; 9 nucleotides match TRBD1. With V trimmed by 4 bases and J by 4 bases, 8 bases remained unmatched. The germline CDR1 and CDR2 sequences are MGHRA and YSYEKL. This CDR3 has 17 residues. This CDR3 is CASSLGQGLGGANVLTF. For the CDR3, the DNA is TGCGCCAGCAGCCTCGGACAGGGGTTAGGGGGGGCCAACGTCCTGACTTTC.

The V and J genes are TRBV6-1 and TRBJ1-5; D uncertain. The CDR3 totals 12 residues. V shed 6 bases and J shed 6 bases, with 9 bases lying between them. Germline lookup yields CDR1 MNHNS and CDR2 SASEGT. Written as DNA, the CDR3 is TGTGCCAGCAGGGCCGACTTTCAGCCCCAGCATTTT. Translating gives CASRADFQPQHF.

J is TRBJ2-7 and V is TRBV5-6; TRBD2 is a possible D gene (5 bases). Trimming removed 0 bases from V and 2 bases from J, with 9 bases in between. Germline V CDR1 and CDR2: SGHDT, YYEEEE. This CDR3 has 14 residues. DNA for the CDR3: TGTGCCAGCAGCTTGGGAGGGTTCCCCTACGAGCAGTACGTC. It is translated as CASSLGGFPYEQYV.

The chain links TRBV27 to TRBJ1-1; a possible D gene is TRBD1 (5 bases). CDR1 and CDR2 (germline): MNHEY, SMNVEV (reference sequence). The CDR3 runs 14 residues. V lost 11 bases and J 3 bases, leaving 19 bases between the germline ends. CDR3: CAAGIGVMDTEAFF. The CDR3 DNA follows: TGTGCCGCAGGGATAGGGGTGATGGACACTGAAGCTTTCTTT.

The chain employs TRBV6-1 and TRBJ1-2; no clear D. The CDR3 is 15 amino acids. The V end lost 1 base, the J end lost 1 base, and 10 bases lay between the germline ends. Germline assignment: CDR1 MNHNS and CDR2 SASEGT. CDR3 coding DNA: TGTGCCAGCAGTGAAGACAGTCTTATTAACTATGGCTACACCTTC. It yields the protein CASSEDSLINYGYTF.

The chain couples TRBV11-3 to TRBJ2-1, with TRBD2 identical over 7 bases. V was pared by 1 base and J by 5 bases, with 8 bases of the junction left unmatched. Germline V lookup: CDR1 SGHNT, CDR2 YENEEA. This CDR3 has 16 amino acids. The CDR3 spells CASSLVSQRGNNEQFF. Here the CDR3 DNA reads TGTGCCAGCAGCTTAGTAAGCCAGCGGGGCAACAATGAGCAGTTCTTC. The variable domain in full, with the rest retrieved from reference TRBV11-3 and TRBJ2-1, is EAGVVQSPRYKIIEKKQPVAFWCNPISGHNTLYWYLQNLGQGPELLIRYENEEAVDDSQLPKDRFSAERLKGVDSTLKIQPAELGDSAVYLCASSLVSQRGNNEQFFGPGTRLTVL.

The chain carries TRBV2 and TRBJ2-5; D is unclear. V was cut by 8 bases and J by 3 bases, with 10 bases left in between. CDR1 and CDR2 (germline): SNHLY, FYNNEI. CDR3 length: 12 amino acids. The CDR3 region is CASYESEETQYF. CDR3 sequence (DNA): TGTGCCAGCTATGAGAGTGAAGAGACCCAGTACTTC. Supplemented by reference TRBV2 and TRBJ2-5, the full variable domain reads EPEVTQTPSHQVTQMGQEVILRCVPISNHLYFYWYRQILGQKVEFLVSFYNNEISEKSEIFDDQFSVERPDGSNFTLKIRSTKLEDSAMYFCASYESEETQYFGPGTRLLVL.

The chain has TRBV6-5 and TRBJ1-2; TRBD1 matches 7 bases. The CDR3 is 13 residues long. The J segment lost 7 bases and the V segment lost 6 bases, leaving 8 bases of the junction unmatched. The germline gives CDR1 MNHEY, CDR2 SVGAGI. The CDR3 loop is CASRSGTVGGYTF. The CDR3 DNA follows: TGTGCCAGCAGATCCGGGACAGTCGGTGGCTACACCTTC.

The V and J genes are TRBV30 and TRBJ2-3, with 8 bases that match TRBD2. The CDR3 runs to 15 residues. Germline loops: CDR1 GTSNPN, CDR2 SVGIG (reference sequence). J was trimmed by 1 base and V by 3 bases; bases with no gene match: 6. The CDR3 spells CAWRRGGTRTDTQYF. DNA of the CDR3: TGTGCCTGGAGACGCGGGGGGACCCGCACAGATACGCAGTATTTT. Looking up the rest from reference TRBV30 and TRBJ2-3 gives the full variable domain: SQTIHQWPATLVQPVGSPLSLECTVEGTSNPNLYWYRQAAGRGLQLLFYSVGIGQISSEVPQNLSASRPQDRQFILSSKKLLLSDSGFYLCAWRRGGTRTDTQYFGPGTRLTVL.

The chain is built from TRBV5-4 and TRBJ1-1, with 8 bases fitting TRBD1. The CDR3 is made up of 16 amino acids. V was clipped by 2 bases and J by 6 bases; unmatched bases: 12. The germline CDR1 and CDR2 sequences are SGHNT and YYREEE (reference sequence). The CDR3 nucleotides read TGTGCCAGCAGCTTCGCAGACAGGGGAGGTCTCCCTGAAGCTTTCTTT. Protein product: CASSFADRGGLPEAFF.

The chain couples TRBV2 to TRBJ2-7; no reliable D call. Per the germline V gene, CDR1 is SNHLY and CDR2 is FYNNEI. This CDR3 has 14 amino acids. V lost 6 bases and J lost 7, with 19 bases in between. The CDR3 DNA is TGTGCCAGCAGCGATCAGCCTGGGCACGGTGAGCAGTACGTC. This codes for CASSDQPGHGEQYV.

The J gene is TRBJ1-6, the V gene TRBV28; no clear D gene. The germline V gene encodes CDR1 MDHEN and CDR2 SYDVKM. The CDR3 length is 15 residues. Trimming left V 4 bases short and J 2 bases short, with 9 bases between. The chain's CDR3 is CASSSPETYNSPLHF. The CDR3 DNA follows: TGTGCCAGCAGTTCTCCCGAGACCTATAATTCACCCCTCCACTTT. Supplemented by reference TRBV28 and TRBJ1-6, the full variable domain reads DVKVTQSSRYLVKRTGEKVFLECVQDMDHENMFWYRQDPGLGLRLIYFSYDVKMKEKGDIPEGYSVSREKKERFSLILESASTNQTSMYLCASSSPETYNSPLHFGNGTRLTVT.

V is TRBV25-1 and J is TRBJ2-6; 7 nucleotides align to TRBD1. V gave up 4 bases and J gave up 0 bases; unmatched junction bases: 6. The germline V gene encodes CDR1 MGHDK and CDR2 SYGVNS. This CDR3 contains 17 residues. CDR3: CASSGTGAHSGANVLTF. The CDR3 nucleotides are TGTGCCAGCAGTGGTACAGGGGCCCACTCTGGGGCCAACGTCCTGACTTTC.

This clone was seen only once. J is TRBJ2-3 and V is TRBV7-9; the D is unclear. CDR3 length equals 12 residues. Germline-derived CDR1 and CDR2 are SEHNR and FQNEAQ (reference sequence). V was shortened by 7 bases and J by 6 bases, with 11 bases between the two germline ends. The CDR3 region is CASTFKADTQYF. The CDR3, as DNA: TGTGCCAGCACCTTCAAAGCGGATACGCAGTATTTT. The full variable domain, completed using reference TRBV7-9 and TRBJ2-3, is DTGVSQNPRHKITKRGQNVTFRCDPISEHNRLYWYRQTLGQGPEFLTYFQNEAQLEKSRLLSDRFSAERPKGSFSTLEIQRTEQGDSAMYLCASTFKADTQYFGPGTRLTVL.

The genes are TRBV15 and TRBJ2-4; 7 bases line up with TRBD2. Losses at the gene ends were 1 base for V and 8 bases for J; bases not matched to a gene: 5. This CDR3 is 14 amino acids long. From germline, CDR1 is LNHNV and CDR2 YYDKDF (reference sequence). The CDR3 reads CATSRGRAGDIQYF. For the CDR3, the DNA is TGTGCCACCAGCAGAGGTAGGGCGGGAGACATTCAGTACTTC.

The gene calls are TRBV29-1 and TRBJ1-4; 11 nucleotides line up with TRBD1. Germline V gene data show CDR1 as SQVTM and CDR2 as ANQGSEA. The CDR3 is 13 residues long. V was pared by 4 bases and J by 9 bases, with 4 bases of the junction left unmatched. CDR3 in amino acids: CSVGTGGNQKLFF. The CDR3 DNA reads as TGCAGCGTTGGGACAGGGGGCAACCAAAAACTGTTTTTT.

The CDR3 DNA follows: TGTGCCAGCAGCTTGGGCGCGTCCACCTGGGGCTACACCTTC. It is translated as CASSLGASTWGYTF. The V call is TRBV5-8, the J call TRBJ1-2; no firm D call. The length of the CDR3 is 14 residues. Trimming stripped 0 bases from V and 8 bases from J, with 14 bases between. Germline CDR1 and CDR2: SGHTS and YDEGEE.

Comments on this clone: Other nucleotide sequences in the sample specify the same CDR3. Here the CDR3 reads CAWSVGGGARVSIYF. CDR3 bases: TGTGCCTGGAGTGTAGGAGGGGGGGCTCGGGTCTCCATATATTTT. The chain is built from TRBV30 and TRBJ1-3, with D maybe TRBD1 (6 bases). This CDR3 region has 15 residues. Trimming shortened V by 0 bases and J by 11 bases, and 20 bases separated the two germline ends. Germline CDR1 reads GTSNPN; CDR2 reads SVGIG (reference sequence).

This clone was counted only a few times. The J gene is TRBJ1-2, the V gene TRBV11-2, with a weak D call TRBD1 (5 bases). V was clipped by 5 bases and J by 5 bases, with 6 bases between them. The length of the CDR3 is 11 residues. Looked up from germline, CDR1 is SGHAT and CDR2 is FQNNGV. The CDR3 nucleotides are TGTGCCAGCAGCCCAGGGTATGGCTACACCTTC. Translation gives CASSPGYGYTF.

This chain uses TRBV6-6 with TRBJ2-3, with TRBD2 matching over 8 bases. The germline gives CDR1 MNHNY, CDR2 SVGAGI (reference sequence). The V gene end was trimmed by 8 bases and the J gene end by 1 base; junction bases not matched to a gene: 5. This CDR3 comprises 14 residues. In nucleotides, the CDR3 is TGTGCCAGCCACCGGGAGGGGGGCACAGATACGCAGTATTTT. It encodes CASHREGGTDTQYF.